Listed below are T cell receptor beta chains from one sample, sequenced in a study of OX40 agonist ivuxolimab in advanced cancers. Some clones are missing from TCRdb's copy, which holds only in-frame ones; the method was immunoSEQ multiplex PCR. The table records over 90,000 clones, 94% of them present only once. The specimen comprised CD4+ or CD8+ T cells sorted from blood, sampled in a trial of the OX40 agonist ivuxolimab. Receptors originate from an adult with an advanced solid tumor such as melanoma, head and neck, liver or kidney cancer. CDR3s include the opening cysteine and the closing phenylalanine or tryptophan. D genes are given only for firm matches. Only part of the rows carry a size: once, few, many, or a class if the clone is expanded.

size,D,J,V,CDR3,DNA
.,.,TRBJ1-1,TRBV7-9,CASSRPQPRAQLGTEAFF,TGTGCCAGCAGCCGACCCCAACCCCGGGCCCAATTGGGCACTGAAGCTTTCTTT
.,.,TRBJ1-1,TRBV6-1,CASTRKGTEAFF,TGTGCCAGCACCAGGAAGGGGACTGAAGCTTTCTTT
.,TRBD2,TRBJ2-6,TRBV9,CASSLTSGGAYGANVLTF,TGTGCCAGCAGCTTGACTAGCGGGGGGGCCTATGGGGCCAACGTCCTGACTTTC
.,TRBD1,TRBJ1-4,TRBV11-2,CASSPGGGAAEKLFF,TGTGCCAGCAGCCCGGGAGGGGGCGCAGCTGAAAAACTGTTTTTT
.,.,TRBJ2-7,TRBV6-5,CASSSGERYEQYF,TGTGCCAGCAGTTCAGGGGAAAGATACGAGCAGTACTTC
.,.,TRBJ2-3,TRBV6-6,CASTQGDTQYF,TGTGCCAGCACGCAGGGGGATACGCAGTATTTT
.,.,TRBJ1-3,TRBV18,CASSPTTGQNSGNTIYF,TGTGCCAGCTCGCCAACGACAGGTCAAAACTCTGGAAACACCATATATTTT
.,.,TRBJ1-1,TRBV6-6,CASSYLASGTEAFF,TGTGCCAGCAGTTACCTCGCCTCGGGGACTGAAGCTTTCTTT
.,.,TRBJ1-2,TRBV27,CASSLGQGKDGYTF,TGTGCCAGCAGTTTGGGGCAGGGGAAGGATGGCTACACCTTC
.,.,TRBJ2-2,TRBV30,CAWSVLVGDFRGDTGELFF,TGTGCCTGGAGTGTACTGGTAGGGGACTTCCGTGGGGACACCGGGGAGCTGTTTTTT
.,.,TRBJ1-1,TRBV5-4,CASSLEGPKTEAFF,TGTGCCAGCAGCTTGGAGGGACCGAAGACTGAAGCTTTCTTT
once,.,TRBJ1-5,TRBV29-1,CSVVSGGTGNQPQHF,TGCAGCGTTGTGTCGGGGGGAACAGGCAATCAGCCCCAGCATTTT
.,.,TRBJ2-7,TRBV18,CASSPDRQMTHEQYF,TGTGCCAGCTCACCAGATAGACAGATGACCCACGAGCAGTACTTC
.,.,TRBJ1-5,TRBV15,CATSRARQRGRYDSNQPQHF,TGTGCCACCAGCAGAGCCCGACAGAGAGGGCGGTATGATAGCAATCAGCCCCAGCATTTT
.,TRBD1,TRBJ1-6,TRBV7-6,CASRGRDSKISPLHF,TGTGCCAGCAGGGGAAGGGACAGTAAGATTTCACCCCTCCACTTT
.,.,TRBJ2-5,TRBV11-2,CASSLDRPGIETQYF,TGTGCCAGCAGCTTAGATCGCCCAGGGATAGAGACCCAGTACTTC
.,.,TRBJ1-1,TRBV6-6,CASRIVNTEAFF,TGTGCCAGCCGAATCGTGAACACTGAAGCTTTCTTT
.,.,TRBJ2-5,TRBV7-9,CASSRNQETQYF,TGTGCCAGCAGCCGCAACCAAGAGACCCAGTACTTC
.,.,TRBJ1-1,TRBV6-6,CASNWRENTEAFF,TGTGCCAGCAATTGGCGGGAGAACACTGAAGCTTTCTTT
.,.,TRBJ2-5,TRBV9,CASSVGSARDTQYF,TGTGCCAGCAGCGTAGGGTCAGCCCGGGATACCCAGTACTTC
.,TRBD1,TRBJ1-1,TRBV28,CASSPEGAGVLTAFF,TGTGCCAGCAGTCCGGAGGGGGCGGGGGTGCTCACAGCTTTCTTT
.,TRBD1,TRBJ1-2,TRBV19,CASSIDRDRYYGYTF,TGTGCCAGTAGTATTGACAGGGACAGATACTATGGCTACACCTTC
.,.,TRBJ2-3,TRBV6-6,CASRTENTDTQYF,TGTGCCAGCAGGACAGAAAACACAGATACGCAGTATTTT
.,TRBD2,TRBJ2-1,TRBV7-2,CASSPLAGATYNEQFF,TGTGCCAGCAGCCCACTAGCGGGGGCCACATACAATGAGCAGTTCTTC
.,.,TRBJ2-7,TRBV6-5,CASSYWAVYEQYF,TGTGCCAGCAGTTACTGGGCCGTATACGAGCAGTACTTC
.,.,TRBJ1-2,TRBV7-6,CASSLERQGYGYTF,TGTGCCAGCAGCTTAGAAAGGCAGGGCTATGGCTACACCTTC
.,TRBD2,TRBJ2-7,TRBV2,CASISPSGRVGEQYF,TGTGCCAGCATCTCACCTAGCGGGAGGGTTGGGGAGCAGTACTTC
.,.,TRBJ2-5,TRBV28,CASSFPGRPQETQYF,TGTGCCAGCAGTTTCCCCGGGAGACCTCAAGAGACCCAGTACTTC
.,.,TRBJ2-7,TRBV2,CASTGVSYEQYF,TGTGCCAGCACCGGGGTGAGCTACGAGCAGTACTTC
.,TRBD1,TRBJ2-3,TRBV10-2,CASSDPQTGISPDTQYF,TGCGCCAGCAGTGATCCCCAGACAGGGATTTCACCAGATACGCAGTATTTT
.,.,TRBJ2-3,TRBV7-2,CASSHDRLATDTQYF,TGTGCCAGCAGCCATGACAGATTGGCCACAGATACGCAGTATTTT